This T cell receptor beta chain was obtained from a study of cytomegalovirus exposure and HLA in healthy donors. Amplification used 60 Vbeta primers and 13 Jbeta primers. The repertoire was sequenced with immunoSEQ multiplex PCR; TCRdb's copy has only in-frame clones and lacks some. The table lists about 190,000 clones, over 65% of them singletons. Healthy donors of bone marrow made up the group. Germline V gene data show CDR1 as MNHNY and CDR2 as SVGAGI (reference sequence). CDR3 length equals 12 residues. Trimming stripped 8 bases from V and 5 bases from J, with 12 bases between. Notes on this clone: Its target is not known.

Study outcomes and limitations: It was reported in a later analysis that an Asian-associated ancestry cluster showed fewer N-insertions than the 666-donor mean.

This chain links TRBV6-6 with TRBJ1-1, with a weak D call TRBD1 (5 bases). The specimen sequenced was PBMCs. The receptor was isolated from a woman aged 45-65 years in good health and CMV-seropositive. DNA of the CDR3: TGTGCCAGCTTGGGGGGTAGGACTGAAGCTTTCTTT. It yields the protein CASLGGRTEAFF.